This TCR beta chain was identified in a study of cytomegalovirus exposure and HLA in healthy donors (dated by TCRdb to the late 2010s). General notes on the study: According to a later analysis, one platform produced both the roughly 110 validation repertoires and the approximately 670 repertoires of the first cohort. The study aimed to test whether cataloging public T cell receptors could reveal signatures of past pathogen exposure. Besides the first cohort of approximately 670 subjects, a separate validation cohort made up of some 110 different subjects was used. To predict cytomegalovirus infection status, the study brought together high-throughput TCR immunosequencing, statistical association of individual TCRs with disease status, and machine learning. The study at large found these results: Three of the identified cytomegalovirus-associated TCR beta chains were confirmed in vitro to be specific for cytomegalovirus antigens. The study gave a list of about 160 TCR beta chains associated with cytomegalovirus. The classifier was reported to diagnose cytomegalovirus status with high specificity and sensitivity in both the original and validation cohorts. Most TCR sequences were seen in very few donors, while some public TCRs were found in many individuals. A later analysis had no HLA typing for the validation cohort, so co-occurrence there was scored across all 110 or so repertoires. The authors suggested that the approach could potentially be generalized to other disease states and immunological phenotypes. In a later analysis, TCRs clustered in the first cohort were found to also tend to co-occur in the roughly 120 validation repertoires, with 90% to 95% of cluster scores above 0.

CDR1 and CDR2, looked up from the germline V gene, are SNHLY and FYNNEI. V has 7 bases trimmed and J has 5 bases trimmed; junction bases matching no gene number 17. Measured from the cysteine to the phenylalanine, the CDR3 is 16 residues long. Solely the CDR3 DNA is kept, with 48 bases framed from the first base. The library was generated by the immunoSEQ multiplex PCR assay. The paper's data handling went like this. A statistical classification framework was built to diagnose cytomegalovirus status from the catalog of TCR beta chain sequences. TCRdb obtained this table from immuneACCESS and retained in-frame rearrangements with V and J assigned. These tables miss some clones; where compared with another copy, unresolved V genes account for less than half of the shortfall, and the remainder is unexplained. The V and J calls and clone size come from that table; D and trimming were worked out from the DNA. The sample table shows 150,000 to 200,000 clones, and 80% to 85% are seen once. 0.95% to 1.5% of the sample rests with the top ten.

The donors were included in the validation cohort of roughly 120 subjects, a group kept apart from the roughly 700-subject first cohort. This clone showed up just once. Its antigen is still unknown. No base quality information exists; no much larger clone differs at one position. This receptor was obtained from a woman in her 30s in good health and CMV-seronegative. Sequences were obtained from PBMCs. The chain uses TRBV2 and TRBJ2-7, and TRBD2 aligns with 7 junction nucleotides. The CDR3 loop reads CASNIPRLAVHNEQYF. Read as DNA, the sequence is TGTGCCAGCAACATCCCCCGGCTAGCGGTTCACAACGAGCAGTACTTC.